This T cell receptor (beta chain) was identified during a study of control samples from healthy donors and cancer patients. The V and J ends lost 0 bases and 9 bases respectively, with 12 bases between them. This CDR3 has 14 amino acids. Germline CDR1 reads MNHEY; CDR2 reads SVGAGI. This clone was recorded once. This table comes from immunoSEQ multiplex PCR, and its TCRdb copy is limited to in-frame clones, with some not included. The sample records about 95,000 clones, around four fifths being singletons. This receptor was identified in a man younger than 40 in good health. Sequenced material: blood. V gene TRBV6-5 combines with J gene TRBJ2-1; D uncertain. CDR3 DNA: TGTGCCAGCAGTTACTCAAGACCCCCCGTTGAGCAGTTCTTC. It translates to CASSYSRPPVEQFF.